The sequence of this T cell receptor beta chain was determined in a study of blood T cells in healthy people across ages. General study results and limits: There was a strong correlation between TCR beta diversity and naive T cell percentage.

This clonotype has at least ten counts. The target antigen is unknown. J lost 0 bases, V lost 0 bases, and 8 bases had no gene match. CDR3 length: 19 amino acids. Germline-derived CDR1 and CDR2 are SGHTA and FQGNSA. Isolation of PBMCs gave at least 7 million cells per sample. There were at least 5.5 micrograms of total RNA extracted from every sample. Using a J-beta primer mix together with a sample-barcoded 5' primer, a second PCR was run for 7 to 11 cycles. Through a template-switch adaptor with 12 random nucleotides, each cDNA molecule received a tag. Each CDR3 protein is one row after TCRdb ran MiXCR on the 5' RACE reads. The data contain hundreds of thousands of distinct CDR3 sequences, 25% to 30% of them seen just once; the ten biggest clones take up approximately 15%.

V and J are TRBV7-2 and TRBJ2-4, with 10 positions matching TRBD2. The receptor was derived from an elderly woman in good health. Sequenced: blood. This CDR3 is CASSLAPSGGGEAKNIQYF. In nucleotides, the CDR3 is TGTGCCAGCAGCTTAGCCCCTAGCGGGGGCGGTGAAGCCAAAAACATTCAGTACTTC.